This T cell receptor beta chain was captured in a study of T cell responses to AZD1222 COVID-19 vaccine. The CDR3 extends over 15 amino acids. The germline V and J ends were trimmed by 2 bases and 6 bases, with 16 bases remaining between them. Germline values: CDR1 KGHSY, CDR2 FQNENV. This clone was seen a handful of times. Its antigen remains unidentified. Repertoires were generated with immunoSEQ multiplex PCR, while TCRdb's copy carries only in-frame clones and drops some. The data show 100,000 to 150,000 clones, around 87% seen once. Whole-study findings and limits: Most donors were white British, females outnumbered males, and clonal diversity was possibly underestimated. Close to half of spike-specific TCRs reportedly recognize unmutated variant regions. Samples come after the peak T cell response, not at day 14.

V gene TRBV16 combines with J gene TRBJ1-1; no clear D gene. The material sequenced was peripheral blood, taken on day 0 of AZD1222 vaccination. The clonotype originates from an adult in good health. Here the CDR3 DNA reads TGTGCCAGCAGCCAAGTTCGGGCACTGAGTTCTGAAGCTTTCTTT. This encodes CASSQVRALSSEAFF.